One T cell receptor beta chain is described in this entry. The antigen is unknown. Within the sample, other DNA sequences also encode this same CDR3. Germline values: CDR1 MNHEY, CDR2 SVGAGI. V was trimmed by 0 bases and J by 2 bases, leaving 7 bases between them. This CDR3 is built from 14 residues. The sample is drawn from a study of shared clonotypes between healthy human individuals. Turning to the study itself: Donors had three CD4 naive, three CD4 memory, two CD8 naive and one CD8 memory plate apiece. Study-level findings and limits: Sample collection involved blood only; tissue repertoires are likely different.

The assay was run at deep level. Measured with immunoSEQ multiplex PCR; TCRdb has only the in-frame clones, and not every one. The sample shows roughly 2.1 million clones, 85% to 95% of them seen only once. Terminally differentiated effector memory CD45RA+ cells were left out of the naive CD8 fraction, which was CD45RO-negative and positively selected for CCR7. Donors included only healthy HIV-negative adults lacking recent acute infections or vaccinations. Sequencing input: naive CD8+ T cells from PBMCs. This chain uses TRBV6-5 with TRBJ1-2, with D perhaps TRBD1 (6 bases). This sequence originates from a man between 18 and 29 years old in good health. Some clones in this sample may be carry-over from other donors' samples. The CDR3 sequence is CASSYSTGNYGYTF. In DNA, the CDR3 is TGTGCCAGCAGTTACTCCACAGGGAACTATGGCTACACCTTC.